This TCR beta chain is drawn from a study of CD4 T cells in relation to SARS-CoV-2 and coronaviruses. As for the study in general: ViraFEST: approximately nine-day antigen culture of PBMCs, then TCR beta CDR3 sequencing. Controls used an HIV-1 Nef peptide pool or no peptide. Study outcomes and limitations: Each donor contributed either pre-pandemic or post-infection samples, not both.

Profiled with immunoSEQ multiplex PCR; TCRdb holds only in-frame clones, not every one. The sample holds around 20,000 clones, roughly four fifths seen once. V shed 3 bases, J shed 0 bases, and the junction held 4 bases outside the gene matches. CDR3 length: 15 residues. Germline values: CDR1 SGHTA, CDR2 FQGNSA. CD4+ T cells from unexposed donors were obtained before the COVID-19 pandemic (2011-2018). After less than 11 days of culture, CD4+ T cells were isolated. Fresh IL-2 medium replaced half the medium on days 3 and 7. Worth noting for this clone: Its cognate antigen is unknown.

Sequenced: CD4+ T cells from PBMCs, cultured in vitro. The clonotype comes from a human donor in good health. The chain joins TRBV7-2 to TRBJ2-7; 8 bases align to TRBD1. The CDR3 sequence is CASSFGQGSSYEQYF. DNA for the CDR3: TGTGCCAGCAGCTTCGGACAGGGAAGCTCCTACGAGCAGTACTTC.